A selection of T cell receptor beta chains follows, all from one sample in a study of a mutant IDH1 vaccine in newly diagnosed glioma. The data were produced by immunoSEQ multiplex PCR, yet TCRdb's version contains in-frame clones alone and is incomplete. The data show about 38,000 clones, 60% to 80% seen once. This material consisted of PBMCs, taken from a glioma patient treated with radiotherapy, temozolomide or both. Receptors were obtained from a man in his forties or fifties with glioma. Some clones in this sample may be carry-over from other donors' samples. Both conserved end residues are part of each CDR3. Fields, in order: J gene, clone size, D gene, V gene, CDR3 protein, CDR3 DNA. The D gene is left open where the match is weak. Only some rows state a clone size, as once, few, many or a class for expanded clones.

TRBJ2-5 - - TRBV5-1 CASSQIGEPGETQYF TGCGCCAGCAGCCAGATCGGCGAGCCCGGAGAGACCCAGTACTTC
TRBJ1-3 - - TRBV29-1 CSVGGSGNTIYF TGCAGCGTTGGAGGCTCTGGAAACACCATATATTTT
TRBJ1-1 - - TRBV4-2 CASSQEVRGFTEAFF TGTGCCAGCAGCCAAGAAGTAAGAGGTTTCACTGAAGCTTTCTTT
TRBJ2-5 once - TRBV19 CASSGLLDAQETQYF TGTGCCAGTAGTGGACTACTTGATGCCCAAGAGACCCAGTACTTC
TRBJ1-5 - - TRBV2 CASSEGPLFDQPQHF TGTGCCAGCAGTGAAGGTCCCCTCTTCGATCAGCCCCAGCATTTT
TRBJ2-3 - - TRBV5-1 CASGGTTTDTQYF TGCGCCAGCGGCGGGACAACCACAGATACGCAGTATTTT
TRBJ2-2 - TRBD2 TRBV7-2 CASSRGSILNTGELFF TGTGCCAGCAGCCGCGGGAGCATTTTGAACACCGGGGAGCTGTTTTTT
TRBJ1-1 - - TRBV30 CAWTRPGTPTWGNTEAFF TGTGCCTGGACTCGACCCGGGACGCCAACTTGGGGGAACACTGAAGCTTTCTTT
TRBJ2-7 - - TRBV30 CAWSVGTYEQYF TGTGCCTGGAGCGTCGGGACCTACGAGCAGTACTTC
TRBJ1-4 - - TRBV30 CAFGDEKLFF TGTGCATTTGGGGATGAAAAACTGTTTTTT
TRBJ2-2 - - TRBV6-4 CASSDSEGGTGELFF TGTGCCAGCAGTGACTCGGAAGGGGGCACCGGGGAGCTGTTTTTT
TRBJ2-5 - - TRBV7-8 CASSFMVKETQYF TGTGCCAGCAGCTTTATGGTGAAGGAGACCCAGTACTTC
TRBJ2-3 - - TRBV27 CASSPSLRTDTQYF TGTGCCAGCAGTCCCTCCTTGCGCACAGATACGCAGTATTTT
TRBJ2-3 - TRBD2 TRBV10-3 CATQAGEITDTQYF TGTGCCACCCAAGCGGGGGAGATCACAGATACGCAGTATTTT
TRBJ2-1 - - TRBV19 CASRNKGSYNEQFF TGTGCCAGTAGGAATAAGGGGTCCTACAATGAGCAGTTCTTC
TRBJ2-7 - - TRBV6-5 CASSYRGDNLYEQYF TGTGCCAGCAGTTACCGTGGGGACAACCTCTACGAGCAGTACTTC
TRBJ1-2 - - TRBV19 CASSISAGTNYGYTF TGTGCCAGTAGTATCTCGGCAGGGACTAACTATGGCTACACCTTC
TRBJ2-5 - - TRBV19 CASGDQETQYF TGTGCCAGTGGGGACCAAGAGACCCAGTACTTC
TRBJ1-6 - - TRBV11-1 CASSLVQPNSPLHF TGTGCCAGCAGCTTGGTACAGCCGAATTCACCCCTCCACTTT
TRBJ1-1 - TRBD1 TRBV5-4 CASHRGGGTEAFF TGTGCCAGCCACAGGGGTGGCGGCACTGAAGCTTTCTTT
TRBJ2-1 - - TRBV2 CASTRGLQYNEQFF TGTGCCAGCACCAGAGGGCTTCAGTACAATGAGCAGTTCTTC
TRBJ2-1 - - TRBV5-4 CASRHTRGGGNEQFF TGTGCCAGCAGGCACACCCGGGGAGGGGGGAATGAGCAGTTCTTC
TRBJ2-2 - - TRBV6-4 CASGTGSGELFF TGTGCCAGCGGTACAGGGTCCGGGGAGCTGTTTTTT
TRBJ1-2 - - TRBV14 CASSQEWRDFYGYTF TGTGCCAGCAGCCAAGAGTGGAGGGACTTCTATGGCTACACCTTC
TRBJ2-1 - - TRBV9 CASSVGGDLNNEQFF TGTGCCAGCAGCGTAGGTGGGGACTTAAACAATGAGCAGTTCTTC
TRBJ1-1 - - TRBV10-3 CAIRTSQGDWTEAFF TGTGCCATCAGGACTTCGCAGGGAGATTGGACTGAAGCTTTCTTT
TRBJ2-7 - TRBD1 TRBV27 CASSVDRARSVDEQYF TGTGCCAGCAGTGTAGACAGGGCGAGGTCAGTCGACGAGCAGTACTTC
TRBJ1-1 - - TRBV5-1 CASSTTRGRTEAFF TGCGCCAGCAGCACAACCAGGGGAAGGACTGAAGCTTTCTTT
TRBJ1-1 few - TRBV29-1 CSEKGRNTEAFF TGCAGCGAGAAGGGTAGAAACACTGAAGCTTTCTTT
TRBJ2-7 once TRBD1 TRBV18 CASSPPGTGVLYEQYF TGTGCCAGCTCACCACCGGGTACAGGGGTTCTCTACGAGCAGTACTTC
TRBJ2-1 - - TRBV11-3 CASSLAGKIYDEQFF TGTGCCAGCAGCTTAGCGGGGAAAATCTACGATGAGCAGTTCTTC
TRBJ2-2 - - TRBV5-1 CASSLGGAPNTGELFF TGCGCCAGCAGCTTGGGGGGGGCGCCGAACACCGGGGAGCTGTTTTTT
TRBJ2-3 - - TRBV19 CASSWASPPSTDTQYF TGTGCCAGTAGTTGGGCCAGCCCCCCTAGCACAGATACGCAGTATTTT
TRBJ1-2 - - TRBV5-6 CASSPRRSYGYTF TGTGCCAGCAGCCCGAGGCGGAGCTATGGCTACACCTTC
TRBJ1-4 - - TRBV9 CASSPPSAGRTNEKLFF TGTGCCAGCAGCCCGCCGTCGGCAGGAAGAACTAATGAAAAACTGTTTTTT
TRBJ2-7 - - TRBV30 CAWNFGGTVKQYF TGTGCCTGGAACTTCGGCGGGACGGTAAAGCAGTACTTC
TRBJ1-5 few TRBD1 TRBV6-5 CASSRGQGSPQHF TGTGCCAGCAGTCGCGGACAGGGCTCACCCCAGCATTTT
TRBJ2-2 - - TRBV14 CASSQGPGELFF TGTGCCAGCAGCCAGGGGCCCGGGGAGCTGTTTTTT
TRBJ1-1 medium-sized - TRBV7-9 CASSRLGAGNTEAFF TGTGCCAGCAGCCGCCTGGGGGCCGGGAACACTGAAGCTTTCTTT
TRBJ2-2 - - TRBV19 CASSSVPDTGELFF TGTGCCAGTAGTTCGGTCCCCGACACCGGGGAGCTGTTTTTT
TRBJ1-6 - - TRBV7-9 CASRGPRANSPLHF TGTGCCTCGCGGGGCCCCCGGGCGAATTCACCCCTCCACTTT
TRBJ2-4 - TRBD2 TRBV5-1 CASSRSPTSGENIQYF TGCGCCAGCAGCCGATCCCCGACTAGCGGGGAGAACATTCAGTACTTC
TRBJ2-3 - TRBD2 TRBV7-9 CASSFEGGGPDTQYF TGTGCCAGCAGCTTCGAAGGCGGGGGGCCAGATACGCAGTATTTT
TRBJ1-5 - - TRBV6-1 CASSEALGQPQHF TGTGCCAGCAGTGAAGCACTAGGGCAGCCCCAGCATTTT
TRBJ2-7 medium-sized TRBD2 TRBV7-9 CASSLVQLSGGASNEQYF TGTGCCAGCAGCTTAGTACAACTCAGCGGGGGGGCTTCCAACGAGCAGTACTTC
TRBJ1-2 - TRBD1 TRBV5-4 CASSPPGQGAHGYTF TGTGCCAGCAGTCCACCGGGACAGGGGGCGCACGGCTACACCTTC
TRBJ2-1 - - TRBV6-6 CASTPSWGAGNEQFF TGTGCCAGCACCCCGAGCTGGGGGGCAGGCAATGAGCAGTTCTTC
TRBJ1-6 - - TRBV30 CAWSEGLYNSPLHF TGTGCCTGGAGTGAGGGGCTTTATAATTCACCCCTCCACTTT
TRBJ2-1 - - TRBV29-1 CSVGGTTEAYNEQFF TGCAGCGTTGGGGGCACAACAGAAGCCTACAATGAGCAGTTCTTC
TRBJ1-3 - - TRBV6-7 CATRGVNTIYF TGTGCCACGCGGGGGGTAAACACCATATATTTT
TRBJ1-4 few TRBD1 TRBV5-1 CASSSQGFGEKLFF TGCGCCAGCAGCTCACAGGGGTTTGGAGAAAAACTGTTTTTT
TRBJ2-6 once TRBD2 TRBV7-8 CASSLLAGGLSGANVLTF TGTGCCAGCAGCTTACTGGCGGGGGGCCTCTCTGGGGCCAACGTCCTGACTTTC
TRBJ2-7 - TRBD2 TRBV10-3 CASTPGLAGGRYEQYF TGTGCCAGCACTCCGGGACTAGCGGGGGGGCGCTACGAGCAGTACTTC
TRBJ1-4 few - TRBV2 CATNNWATNEKLFF TGTGCCACCAACAACTGGGCAACTAATGAAAAACTGTTTTTT
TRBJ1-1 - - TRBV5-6 CASSFSGGRKTEAFF TGTGCCAGCAGCTTCTCCGGGGGAAGAAAGACTGAAGCTTTCTTT
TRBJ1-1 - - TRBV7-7 CASSLRSGTEAFF TGTGCCAGCAGCCTACGGTCGGGCACTGAAGCTTTCTTT